This record looks at one TCR beta chain sequence and its context. The record originates from a study of control samples from healthy donors and cancer patients. TCRdb's copy holds only in-frame clones and misses some; the assay was immunoSEQ multiplex PCR. The table has approximately 76,000 clones, 80% to 90% seen once. Looked up from germline, CDR1 is SGHRS and CDR2 is YFSETQ. J was trimmed by 2 bases and V by 4 bases; bases with no gene match: 7. The CDR3 runs to 15 residues. Sequences were obtained from PBMCs. The TCR originated in a man in his 60s with head and neck cancer. The V call is TRBV5-1, the J call TRBJ1-2; 8 bases agree with TRBD1. In DNA form, the CDR3 reads TGCGCCAGCAGCGGGACGGACAGGGACAACTATGGCTACACCTTC. Its translation: CASSGTDRDNYGYTF. Full variable domain (missing parts from reference TRBV5-1 and TRBJ1-2): KAGVTQTPRYLIKTRGQQVTLSCSPISGHRSVSWYQQTPGQGLQFLFEYFSETQRNKGNFPGRFSGRQFSNSRSEMNVSTLELGDSALYLCASSGTDRDNYGYTFGSGTRLTVV.